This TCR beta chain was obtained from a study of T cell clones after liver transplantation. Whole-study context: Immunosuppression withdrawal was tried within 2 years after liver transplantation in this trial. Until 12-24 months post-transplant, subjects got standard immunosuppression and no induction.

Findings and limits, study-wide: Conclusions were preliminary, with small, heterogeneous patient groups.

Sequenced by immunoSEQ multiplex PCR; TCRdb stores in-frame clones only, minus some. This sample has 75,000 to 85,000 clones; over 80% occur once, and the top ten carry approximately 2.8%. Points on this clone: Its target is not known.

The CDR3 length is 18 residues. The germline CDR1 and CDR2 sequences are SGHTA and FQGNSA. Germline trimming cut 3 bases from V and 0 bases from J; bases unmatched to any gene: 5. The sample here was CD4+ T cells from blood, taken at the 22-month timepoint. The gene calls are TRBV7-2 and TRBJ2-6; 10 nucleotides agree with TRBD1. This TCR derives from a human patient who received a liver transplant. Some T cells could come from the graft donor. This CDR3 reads CASSFRQGANSGANVLTF. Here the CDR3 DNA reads TGTGCCAGCAGCTTCCGACAGGGGGCAAACTCTGGGGCCAACGTCCTGACTTTC.